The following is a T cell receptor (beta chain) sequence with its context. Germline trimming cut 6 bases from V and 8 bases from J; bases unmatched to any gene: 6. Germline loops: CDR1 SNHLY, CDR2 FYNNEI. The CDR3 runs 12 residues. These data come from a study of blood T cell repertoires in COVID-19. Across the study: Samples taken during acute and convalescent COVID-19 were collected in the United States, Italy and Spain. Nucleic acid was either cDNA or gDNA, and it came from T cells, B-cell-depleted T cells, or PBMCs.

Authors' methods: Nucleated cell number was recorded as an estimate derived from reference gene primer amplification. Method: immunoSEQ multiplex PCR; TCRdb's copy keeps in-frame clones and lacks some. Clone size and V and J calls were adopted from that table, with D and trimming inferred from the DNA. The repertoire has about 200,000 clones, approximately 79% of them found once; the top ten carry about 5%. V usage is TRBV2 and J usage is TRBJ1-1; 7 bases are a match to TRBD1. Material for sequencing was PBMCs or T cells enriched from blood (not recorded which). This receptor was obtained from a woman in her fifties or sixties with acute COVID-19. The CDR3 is CASSLGTVEAFF. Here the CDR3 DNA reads TGTGCCAGCAGCCTCGGGACAGTGGAAGCTTTCTTT. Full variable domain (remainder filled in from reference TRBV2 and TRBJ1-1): EPEVTQTPSHQVTQMGQEVILRCVPISNHLYFYWYRQILGQKVEFLVSFYNNEISEKSEIFDDQFSVERPDGSNFTLKIRSTKLEDSAMYFCASSLGTVEAFFGQGTRLTVV.